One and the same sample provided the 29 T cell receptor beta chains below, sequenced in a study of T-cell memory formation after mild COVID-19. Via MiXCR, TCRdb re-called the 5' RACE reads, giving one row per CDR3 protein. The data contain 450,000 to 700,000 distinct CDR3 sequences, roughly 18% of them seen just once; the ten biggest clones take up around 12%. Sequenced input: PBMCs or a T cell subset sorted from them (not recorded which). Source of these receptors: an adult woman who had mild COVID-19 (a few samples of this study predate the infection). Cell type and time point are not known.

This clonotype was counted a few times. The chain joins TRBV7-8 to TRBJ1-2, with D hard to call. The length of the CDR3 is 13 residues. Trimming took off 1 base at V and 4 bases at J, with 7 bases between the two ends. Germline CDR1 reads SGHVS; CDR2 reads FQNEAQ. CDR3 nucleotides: TGTGCCAGCAGCTTAGACATACCCTATGGCTACACCTTC. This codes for CASSLDIPYGYTF.

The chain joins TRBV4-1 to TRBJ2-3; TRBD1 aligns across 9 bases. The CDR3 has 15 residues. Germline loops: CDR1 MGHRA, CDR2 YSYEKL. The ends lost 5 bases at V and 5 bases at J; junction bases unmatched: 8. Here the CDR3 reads CASSNGDRAGDTQYF. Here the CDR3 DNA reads TGCGCCAGCAGCAACGGGGACAGGGCAGGAGATACGCAGTATTTT.

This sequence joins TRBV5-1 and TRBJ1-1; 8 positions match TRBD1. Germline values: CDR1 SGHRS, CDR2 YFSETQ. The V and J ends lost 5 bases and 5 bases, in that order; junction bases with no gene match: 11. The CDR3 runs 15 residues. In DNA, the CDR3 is TGCGCCAGCAGGCCTCAGGGGGCAGGAGGGACTGAAGCTTTCTTT. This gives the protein CASRPQGAGGTEAFF.

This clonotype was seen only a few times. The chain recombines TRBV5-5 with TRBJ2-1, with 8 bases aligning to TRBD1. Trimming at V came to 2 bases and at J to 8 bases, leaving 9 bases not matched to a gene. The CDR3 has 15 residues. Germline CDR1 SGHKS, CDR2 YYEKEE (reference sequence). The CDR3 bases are TGTGCCAGCAGCTTTTCGTACACAGGGGGATATGAGCAGTTCTTC. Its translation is CASSFSYTGGYEQFF.

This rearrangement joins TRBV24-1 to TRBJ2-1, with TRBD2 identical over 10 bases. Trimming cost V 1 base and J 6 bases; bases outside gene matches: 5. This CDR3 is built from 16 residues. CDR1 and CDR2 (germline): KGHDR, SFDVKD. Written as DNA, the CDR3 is TGTGCCACCAGTGATTTCCCTAGCGGGAGTGGCAATGAGCAGTTCTTC. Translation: CATSDFPSGSGNEQFF.

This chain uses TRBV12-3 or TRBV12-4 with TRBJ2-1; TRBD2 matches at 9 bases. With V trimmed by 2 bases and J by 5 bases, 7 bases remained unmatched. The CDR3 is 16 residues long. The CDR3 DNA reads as TGTGCCAGCAGTTTACGCCCTAGCGGGGTGGACAATGAGCAGTTCTTC. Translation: CASSLRPSGVDNEQFF.

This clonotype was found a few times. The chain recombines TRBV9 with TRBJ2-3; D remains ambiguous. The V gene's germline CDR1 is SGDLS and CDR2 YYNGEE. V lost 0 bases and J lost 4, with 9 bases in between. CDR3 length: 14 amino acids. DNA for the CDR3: TGTGCCAGCAGCGTAGGCCCCGGCCCAGATACGCAGTATTTT. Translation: CASSVGPGPDTQYF.

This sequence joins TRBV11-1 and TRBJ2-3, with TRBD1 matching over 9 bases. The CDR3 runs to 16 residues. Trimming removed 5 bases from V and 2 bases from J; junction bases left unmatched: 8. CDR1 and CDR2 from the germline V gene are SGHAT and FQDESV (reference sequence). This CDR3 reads CASSSLRDRDTDTQYF. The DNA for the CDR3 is TGTGCCAGCAGCAGTCTACGGGACAGGGACACAGATACGCAGTATTTT.

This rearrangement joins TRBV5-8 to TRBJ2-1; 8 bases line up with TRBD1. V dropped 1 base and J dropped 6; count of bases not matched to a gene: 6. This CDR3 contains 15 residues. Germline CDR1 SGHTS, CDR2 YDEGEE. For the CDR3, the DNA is TGTGCCAGCAGCTTGTACAGGGGGGTCCCCAATGAGCAGTTCTTC. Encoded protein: CASSLYRGVPNEQFF.

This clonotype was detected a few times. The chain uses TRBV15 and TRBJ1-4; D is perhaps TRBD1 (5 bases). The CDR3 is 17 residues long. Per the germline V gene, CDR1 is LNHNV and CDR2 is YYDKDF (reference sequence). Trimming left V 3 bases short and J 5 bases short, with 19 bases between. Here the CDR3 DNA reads TGTGCCACCAGCAGTGGGTTGACATTGGGGGGAAATGAAAAACTGTTTTTT. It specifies CATSSGLTLGGNEKLFF.

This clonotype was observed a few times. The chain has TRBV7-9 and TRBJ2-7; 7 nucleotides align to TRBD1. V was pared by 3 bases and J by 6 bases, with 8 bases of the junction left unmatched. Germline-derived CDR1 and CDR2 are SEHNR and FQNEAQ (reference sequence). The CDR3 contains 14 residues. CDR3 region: CASSFDRDGIEQYF. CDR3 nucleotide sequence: TGTGCCAGCAGCTTTGACAGGGATGGTATCGAGCAGTACTTC.

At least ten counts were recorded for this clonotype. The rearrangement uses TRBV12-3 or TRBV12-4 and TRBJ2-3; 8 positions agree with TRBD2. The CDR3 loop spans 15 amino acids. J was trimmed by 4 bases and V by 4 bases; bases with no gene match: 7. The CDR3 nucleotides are TGTGCCAGCAGTTCCTTCGGGGGGGCCTCAGATACGCAGTATTTT. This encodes CASSSFGGASDTQYF.

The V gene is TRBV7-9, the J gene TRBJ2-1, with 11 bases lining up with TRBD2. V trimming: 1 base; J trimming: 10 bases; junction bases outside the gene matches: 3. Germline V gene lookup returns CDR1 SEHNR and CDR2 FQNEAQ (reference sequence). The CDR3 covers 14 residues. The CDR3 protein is CASSLEASGGEQFF. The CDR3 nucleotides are TGTGCCAGCAGCTTAGAAGCTAGCGGGGGGGAGCAGTTCTTC.

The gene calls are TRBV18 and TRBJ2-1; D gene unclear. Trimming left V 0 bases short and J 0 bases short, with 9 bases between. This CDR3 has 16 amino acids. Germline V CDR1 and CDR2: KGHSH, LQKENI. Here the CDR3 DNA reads TGTGCCAGCTCACCACCTTGGGGTAGCTCCTACAATGAGCAGTTCTTC. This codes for CASSPPWGSSYNEQFF.

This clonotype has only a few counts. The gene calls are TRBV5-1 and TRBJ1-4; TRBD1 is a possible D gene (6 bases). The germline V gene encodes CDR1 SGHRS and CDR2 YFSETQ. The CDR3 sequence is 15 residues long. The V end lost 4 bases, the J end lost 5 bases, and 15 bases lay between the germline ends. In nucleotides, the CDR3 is TGCGCCAGCAGCCCTTGGACAGATTCAAATGAAAAACTGTTTTTT. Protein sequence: CASSPWTDSNEKLFF.

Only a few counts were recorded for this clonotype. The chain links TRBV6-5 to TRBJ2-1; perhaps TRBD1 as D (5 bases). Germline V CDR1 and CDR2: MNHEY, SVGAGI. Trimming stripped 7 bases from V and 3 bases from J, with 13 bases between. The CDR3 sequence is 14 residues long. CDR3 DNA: TGTGCCAGCACCCGACAGTGGAGCTACAATGAGCAGTTCTTC. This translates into CASTRQWSYNEQFF.

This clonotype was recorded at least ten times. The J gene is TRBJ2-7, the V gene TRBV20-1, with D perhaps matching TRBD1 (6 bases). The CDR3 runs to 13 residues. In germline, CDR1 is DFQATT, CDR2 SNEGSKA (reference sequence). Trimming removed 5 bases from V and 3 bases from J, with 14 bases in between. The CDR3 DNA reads TGCAGTGCTCCAACGGCAGGGGACTACGAGCAGTACTTC. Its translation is CSAPTAGDYEQYF.

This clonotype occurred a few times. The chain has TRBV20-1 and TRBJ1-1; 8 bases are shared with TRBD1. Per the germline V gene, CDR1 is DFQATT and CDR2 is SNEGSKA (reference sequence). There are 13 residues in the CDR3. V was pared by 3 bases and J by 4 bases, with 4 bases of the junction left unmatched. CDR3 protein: CSARGQVFTEAFF. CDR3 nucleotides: TGCAGTGCTAGGGGACAGGTTTTCACTGAAGCTTTCTTT.

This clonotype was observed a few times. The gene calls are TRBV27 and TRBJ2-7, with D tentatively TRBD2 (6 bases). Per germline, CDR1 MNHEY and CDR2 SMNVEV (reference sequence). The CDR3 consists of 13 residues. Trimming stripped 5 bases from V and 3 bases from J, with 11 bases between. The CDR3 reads CASSRTNYYEQYF. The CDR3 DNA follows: TGTGCCAGCAGTCGGACTAATTACTACGAGCAGTACTTC.

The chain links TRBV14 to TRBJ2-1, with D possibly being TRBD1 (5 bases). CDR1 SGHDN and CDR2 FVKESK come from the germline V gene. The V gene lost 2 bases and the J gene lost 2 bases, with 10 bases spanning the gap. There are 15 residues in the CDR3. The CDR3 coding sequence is TGTGCCAGCAGCCAATTCGAAGGGGCCTACAATGAGCAGTTCTTC. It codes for CASSQFEGAYNEQFF.

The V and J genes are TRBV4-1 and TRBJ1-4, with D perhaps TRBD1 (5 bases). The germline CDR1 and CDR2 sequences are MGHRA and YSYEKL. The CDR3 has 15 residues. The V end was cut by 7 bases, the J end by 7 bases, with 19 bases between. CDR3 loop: CASTASGTDGEKLFF. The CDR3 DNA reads TGCGCCAGCACCGCATCAGGGACCGACGGTGAAAAACTGTTTTTT.

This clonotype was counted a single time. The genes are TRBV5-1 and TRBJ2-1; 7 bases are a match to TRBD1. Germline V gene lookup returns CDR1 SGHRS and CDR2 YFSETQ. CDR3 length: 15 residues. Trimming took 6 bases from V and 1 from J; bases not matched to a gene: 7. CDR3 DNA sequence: TGCGCCAGCAATCGGGGACAGAGATCCTACAATGAGCAGTTCTTC. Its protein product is CASNRGQRSYNEQFF.

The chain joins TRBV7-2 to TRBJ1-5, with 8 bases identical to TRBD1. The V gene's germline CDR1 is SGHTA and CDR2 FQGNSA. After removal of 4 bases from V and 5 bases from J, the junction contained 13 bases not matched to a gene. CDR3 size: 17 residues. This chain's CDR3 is CASSSGQGLASDQPQHF. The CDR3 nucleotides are TGTGCCAGCAGCTCCGGACAGGGACTAGCTTCGGATCAGCCCCAGCATTTT.

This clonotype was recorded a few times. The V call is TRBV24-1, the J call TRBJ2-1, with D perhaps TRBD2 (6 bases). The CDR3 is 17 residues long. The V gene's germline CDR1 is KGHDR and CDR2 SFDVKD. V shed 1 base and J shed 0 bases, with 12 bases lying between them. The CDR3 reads CATSDFTGATSYNEQFF. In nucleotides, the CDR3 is TGTGCCACCAGTGATTTCACGGGAGCTACCTCCTACAATGAGCAGTTCTTC.

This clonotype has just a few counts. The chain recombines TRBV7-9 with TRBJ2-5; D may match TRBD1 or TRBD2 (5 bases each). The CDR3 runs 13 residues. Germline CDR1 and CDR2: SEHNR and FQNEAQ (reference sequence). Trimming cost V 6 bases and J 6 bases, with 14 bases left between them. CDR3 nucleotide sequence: TGTGCCAGCAGGACTGCCCCGGGGCAGACCCAGTACTTC. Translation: CASRTAPGQTQYF.

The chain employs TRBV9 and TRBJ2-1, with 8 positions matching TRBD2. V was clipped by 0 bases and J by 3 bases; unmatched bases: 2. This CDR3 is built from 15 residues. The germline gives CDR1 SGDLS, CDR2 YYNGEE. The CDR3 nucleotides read TGTGCCAGCAGCGTAGTGGGGACTAGCTACAATGAGCAGTTCTTC. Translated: CASSVVGTSYNEQFF. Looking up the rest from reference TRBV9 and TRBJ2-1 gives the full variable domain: DSGVTQTPKHLITATGQRVTLRCSPRSGDLSVYWYQQSLDQGLQFLIQYYNGEERAKGNILERFSAQQFPDLHSELNLSSLELGDSALYFCASSVVGTSYNEQFFGPGTRLTVL.

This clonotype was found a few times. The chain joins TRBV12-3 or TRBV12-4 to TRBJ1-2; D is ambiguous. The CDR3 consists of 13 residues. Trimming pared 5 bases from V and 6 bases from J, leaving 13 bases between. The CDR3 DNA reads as TGTGCCAGCAGTCCTGATGGGCTTCATGGCTACACCTTC. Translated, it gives CASSPDGLHGYTF.

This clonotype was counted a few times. CDR3 protein: CASSYQTQVPVDTQYF. CDR3 bases: TGTGCCAGCAGTTACCAAACCCAGGTCCCGGTGGATACGCAGTATTTT. The chain recombines TRBV6-2 or TRBV6-3 with TRBJ2-3, with no clear D. The ends were cut back, 2 bases at V and 6 bases at J, with 18 bases in the middle. There are 16 residues in the CDR3. The germline V gene has CDR1 MNHEY and CDR2 SVGEGT.

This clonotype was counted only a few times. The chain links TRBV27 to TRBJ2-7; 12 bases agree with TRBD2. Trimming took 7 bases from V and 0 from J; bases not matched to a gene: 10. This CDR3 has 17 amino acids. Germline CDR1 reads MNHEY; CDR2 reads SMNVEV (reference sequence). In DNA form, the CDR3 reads TGTGCCAGCAAACCTTGGACTAGCGGGGTGAGCTCCTACGAGCAGTACTTC. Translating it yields CASKPWTSGVSSYEQYF.